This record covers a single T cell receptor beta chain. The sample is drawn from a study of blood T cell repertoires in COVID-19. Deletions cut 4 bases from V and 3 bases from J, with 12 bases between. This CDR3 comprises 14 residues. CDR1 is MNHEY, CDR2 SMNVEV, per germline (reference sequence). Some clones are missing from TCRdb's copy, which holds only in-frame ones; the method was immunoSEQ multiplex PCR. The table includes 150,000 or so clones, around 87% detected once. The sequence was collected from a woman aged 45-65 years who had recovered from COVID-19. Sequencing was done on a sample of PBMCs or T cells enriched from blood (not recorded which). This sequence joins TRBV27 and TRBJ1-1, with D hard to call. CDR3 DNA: TGTGCCAGCAGTTCAATGTTGACATACACTGAAGCTTTCTTT. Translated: CASSSMLTYTEAFF.